This T cell receptor beta chain was observed in a study of shared clonotypes between healthy human individuals. As for the study in general: Three plates were used per donor for CD4 naive, three for CD4 memory, two for CD8 naive and one for CD8 memory. The study's findings and limits: The study found 4.5% to 6% of naive CD4 clonotypes shared across a few donors.

This clone was seen a few times. The antigen is unknown. Additional DNA sequences in this sample encode the identical CDR3. Method: immunoSEQ multiplex PCR; TCRdb's copy keeps in-frame clones and lacks some. The table lists roughly 2 million clones, around 96% of them singletons. This CDR3 contains 13 residues. The ends were cut back, 3 bases at V and 3 bases at J, with 9 bases in the middle. Per germline, CDR1 LNHDA and CDR2 SQIVND (reference sequence). As defined, naive CD8 cells were CD45RO-negative and positively selected for CCR7, with terminally differentiated effector memory CD45RA+ cells excluded. Recent acute infections and vaccinations were absent in the healthy HIV-negative adult donors.

The specimen was naive CD8+ T cells sorted from blood. This clonotype was sampled from a man aged 18 to 30 in good health. This rearrangement joins TRBV19 to TRBJ2-7; possibly TRBD1 for D (6 bases). CDR3 nucleotide sequence: TGTGCCAGTAGTATGGGCAGGGGCTACGAGCAGTACTTC. This translates into CASSMGRGYEQYF. Full variable domain (remainder filled in from reference TRBV19 and TRBJ2-7): DGGITQSPKYLFRKEGQNVTLSCEQNLNHDAMYWYRQDPGQGLRLIYYSQIVNDFQKGDIAEGYSVSREKKESFPLTVTSAQKNPTAFYLCASSMGRGYEQYFGPGTRLTVT.